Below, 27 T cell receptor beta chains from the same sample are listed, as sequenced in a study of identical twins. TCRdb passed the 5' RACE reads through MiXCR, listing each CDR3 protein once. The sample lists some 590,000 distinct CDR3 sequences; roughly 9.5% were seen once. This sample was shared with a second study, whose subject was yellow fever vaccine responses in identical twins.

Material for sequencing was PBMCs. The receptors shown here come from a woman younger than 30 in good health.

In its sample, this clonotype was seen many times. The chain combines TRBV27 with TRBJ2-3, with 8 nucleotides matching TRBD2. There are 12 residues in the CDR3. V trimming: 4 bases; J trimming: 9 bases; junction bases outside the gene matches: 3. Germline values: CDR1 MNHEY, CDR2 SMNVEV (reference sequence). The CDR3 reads CASSSGGGTQYF. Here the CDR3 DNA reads TGTGCCAGCAGTTCTGGCGGGGGGACGCAGTATTTT.

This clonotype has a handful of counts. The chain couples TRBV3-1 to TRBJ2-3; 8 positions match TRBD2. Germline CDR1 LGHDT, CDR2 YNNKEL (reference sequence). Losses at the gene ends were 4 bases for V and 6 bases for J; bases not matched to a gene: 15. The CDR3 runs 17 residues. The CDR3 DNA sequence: TGTGCCAGCAGCCCAAACGCCGGAGGACTAGCAACCGATACGCAGTATTTT. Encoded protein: CASSPNAGGLATDTQYF.

The CDR3 is CASSLVPPITDTQYF. As DNA, the CDR3 is TGTGCCAGCAGCTTAGTACCTCCCATCACAGATACGCAGTATTTT. The rearrangement links TRBV11-2 to TRBJ2-3, with D unclear. The ends were cut back, 1 base at V and 2 bases at J, with 10 bases in the middle. Per germline, CDR1 SGHAT and CDR2 FQNNGV. The CDR3 spans 15 residues.

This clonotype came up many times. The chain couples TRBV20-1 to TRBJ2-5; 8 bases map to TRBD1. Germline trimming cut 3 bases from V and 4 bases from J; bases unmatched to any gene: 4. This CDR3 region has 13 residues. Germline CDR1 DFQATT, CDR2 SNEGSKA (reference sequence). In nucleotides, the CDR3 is TGCAGTGCTAGGTGGCAGGGGGCAGAGACCCAGTACTTC. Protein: CSARWQGAETQYF.

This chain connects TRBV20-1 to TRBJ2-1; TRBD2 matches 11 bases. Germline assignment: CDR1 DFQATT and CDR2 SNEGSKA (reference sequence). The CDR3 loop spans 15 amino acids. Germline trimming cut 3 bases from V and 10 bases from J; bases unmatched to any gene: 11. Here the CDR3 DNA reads TGCAGTGCTAGGGGGCCGACTAGCGGGGCATGGGAGCAGTTCTTC. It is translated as CSARGPTSGAWEQFF.

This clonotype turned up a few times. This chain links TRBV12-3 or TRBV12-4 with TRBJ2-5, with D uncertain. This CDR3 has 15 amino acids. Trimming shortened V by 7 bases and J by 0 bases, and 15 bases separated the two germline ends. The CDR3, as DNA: TGTGCCAGCATGTTCGATGCGTACAACCAAGAGACCCAGTACTTC. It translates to CASMFDAYNQETQYF.

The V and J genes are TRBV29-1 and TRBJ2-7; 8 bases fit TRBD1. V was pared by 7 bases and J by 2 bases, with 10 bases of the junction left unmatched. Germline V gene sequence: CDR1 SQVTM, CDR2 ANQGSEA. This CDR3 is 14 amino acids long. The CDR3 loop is CSAGDRLTTYEQYF. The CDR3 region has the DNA TGCAGCGCTGGGGACAGGCTGACCACCTACGAGCAGTACTTC.

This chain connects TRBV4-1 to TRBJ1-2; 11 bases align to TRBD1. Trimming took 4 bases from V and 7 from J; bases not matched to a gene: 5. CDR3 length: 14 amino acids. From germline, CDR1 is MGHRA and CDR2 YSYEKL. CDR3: CASSPPGTGGGYTF. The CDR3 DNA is TGCGCCAGCAGCCCACCCGGGACAGGGGGTGGCTACACCTTC.

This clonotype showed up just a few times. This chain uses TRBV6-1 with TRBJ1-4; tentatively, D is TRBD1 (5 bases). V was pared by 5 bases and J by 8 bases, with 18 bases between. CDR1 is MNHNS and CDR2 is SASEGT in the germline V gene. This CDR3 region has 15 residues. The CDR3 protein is CASSTPGLASEKLFF. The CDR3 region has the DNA TGTGCCAGCAGTACGCCGGGACTGGCGTCAGAAAAACTGTTTTTT.

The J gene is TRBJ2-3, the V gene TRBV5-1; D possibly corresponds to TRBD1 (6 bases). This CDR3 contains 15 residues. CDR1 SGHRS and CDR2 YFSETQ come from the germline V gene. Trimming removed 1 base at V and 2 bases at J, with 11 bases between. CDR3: CASSLMGAVTDTQYF. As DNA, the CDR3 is TGCGCCAGCAGCTTGATGGGGGCGGTCACAGATACGCAGTATTTT.

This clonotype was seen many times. The CDR3 nucleotides read TGCAGCGCAGGAATAACAGCGAACTATGGCTACACCTTC. Its protein is CSAGITANYGYTF. The chain is built from TRBV29-1 and TRBJ1-2; unclear D gene. Trimming cost V 7 bases and J 2 bases, with 14 bases left between them. This CDR3 has 13 residues. Germline V gene sequence: CDR1 SQVTM, CDR2 ANQGSEA.

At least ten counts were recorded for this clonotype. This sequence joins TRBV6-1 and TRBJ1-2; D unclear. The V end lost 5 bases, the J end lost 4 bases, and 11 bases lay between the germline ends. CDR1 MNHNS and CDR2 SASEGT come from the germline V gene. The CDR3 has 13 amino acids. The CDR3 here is CASSNPPGYGYTF. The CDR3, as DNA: TGTGCCAGCAGTAATCCCCCGGGCTATGGCTACACCTTC.

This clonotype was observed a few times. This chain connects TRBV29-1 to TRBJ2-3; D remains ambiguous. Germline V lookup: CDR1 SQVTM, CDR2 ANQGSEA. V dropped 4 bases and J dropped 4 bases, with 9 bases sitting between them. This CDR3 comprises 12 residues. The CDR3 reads CSVVSGADTQYF. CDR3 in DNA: TGCAGCGTTGTCTCGGGTGCAGATACGCAGTATTTT.

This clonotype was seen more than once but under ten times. The CDR3 bases are TGTGCCAGCAGCTTAGAGGACATCTCCTACGAGCAGTACTTC. Protein: CASSLEDISYEQYF. The V and J genes are TRBV7-8 and TRBJ2-7, with D perhaps matching TRBD1 (5 bases). V dropped 1 base and J dropped 0 bases, with 7 bases sitting between them. The CDR3 consists of 14 residues. Germline lookup yields CDR1 SGHVS and CDR2 FQNEAQ.

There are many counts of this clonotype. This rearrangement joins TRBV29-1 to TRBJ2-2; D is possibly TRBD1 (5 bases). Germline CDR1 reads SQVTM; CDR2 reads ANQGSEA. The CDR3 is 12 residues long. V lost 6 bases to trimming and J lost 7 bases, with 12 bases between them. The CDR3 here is CSVVPRVGELFF. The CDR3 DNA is TGCAGCGTCGTCCCCAGGGTCGGGGAGCTGTTTTTT.

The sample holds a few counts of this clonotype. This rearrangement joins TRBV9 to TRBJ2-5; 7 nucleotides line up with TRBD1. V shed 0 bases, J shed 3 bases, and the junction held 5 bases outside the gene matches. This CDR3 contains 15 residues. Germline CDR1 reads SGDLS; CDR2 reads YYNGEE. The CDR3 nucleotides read TGTGCCAGCAGCGTAGACCCGGGGACAGAAGAGACCCAGTACTTC. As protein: CASSVDPGTEETQYF.

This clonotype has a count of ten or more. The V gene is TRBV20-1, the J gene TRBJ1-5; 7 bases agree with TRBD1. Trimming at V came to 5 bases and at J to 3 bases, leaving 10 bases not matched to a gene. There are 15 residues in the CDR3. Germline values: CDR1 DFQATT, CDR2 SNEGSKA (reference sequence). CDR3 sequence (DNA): TGCAGTGCTGGAGGTGAGGGGGCGCTCAATCAGCCCCAGCATTTT. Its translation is CSAGGEGALNQPQHF.

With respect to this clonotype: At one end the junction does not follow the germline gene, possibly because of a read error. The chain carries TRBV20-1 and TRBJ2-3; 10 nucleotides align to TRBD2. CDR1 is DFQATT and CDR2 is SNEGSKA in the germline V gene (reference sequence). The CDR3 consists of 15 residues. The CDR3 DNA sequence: TGTAGTGCGCCCCCCACTAGCGGGATAACAGATACGCAGTATTTT. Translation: CSAPPTSGITDTQYF.

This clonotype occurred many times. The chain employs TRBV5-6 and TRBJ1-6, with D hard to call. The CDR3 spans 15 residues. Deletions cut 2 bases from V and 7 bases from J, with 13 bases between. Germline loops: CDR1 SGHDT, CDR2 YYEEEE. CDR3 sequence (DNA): TGTGCCAGCAGCTTTGGGGTCCTGAACAATTCACCCCTCCACTTT. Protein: CASSFGVLNNSPLHF.

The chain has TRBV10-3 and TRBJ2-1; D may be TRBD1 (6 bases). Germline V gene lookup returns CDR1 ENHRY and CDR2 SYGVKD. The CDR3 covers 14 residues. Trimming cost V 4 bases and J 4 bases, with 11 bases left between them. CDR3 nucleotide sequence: TGTGCCATCAGTGCGGACAGCGTATACAATGAGCAGTTCTTC. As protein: CAISADSVYNEQFF.

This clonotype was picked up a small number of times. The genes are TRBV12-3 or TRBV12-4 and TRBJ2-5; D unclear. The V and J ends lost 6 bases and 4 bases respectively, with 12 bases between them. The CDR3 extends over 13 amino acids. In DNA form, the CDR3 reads TGTGCCAGCAGCCCTCTCGCGCGAGAGACCCAGTACTTC. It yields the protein CASSPLARETQYF.

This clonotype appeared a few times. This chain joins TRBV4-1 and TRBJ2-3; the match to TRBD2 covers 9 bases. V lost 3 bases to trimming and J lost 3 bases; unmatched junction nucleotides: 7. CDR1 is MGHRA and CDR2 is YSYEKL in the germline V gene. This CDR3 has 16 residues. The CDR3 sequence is CASSHNSGRLTDTQYF. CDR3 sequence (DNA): TGCGCCAGCAGCCACAATAGCGGGAGATTGACAGATACGCAGTATTTT.

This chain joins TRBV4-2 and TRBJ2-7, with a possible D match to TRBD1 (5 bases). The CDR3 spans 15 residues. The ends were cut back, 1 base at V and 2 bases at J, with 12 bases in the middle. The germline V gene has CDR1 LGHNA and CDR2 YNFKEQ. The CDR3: CASSQVWGRAYEQYF. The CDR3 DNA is TGTGCCAGCAGCCAAGTCTGGGGCAGGGCCTACGAGCAGTACTTC.

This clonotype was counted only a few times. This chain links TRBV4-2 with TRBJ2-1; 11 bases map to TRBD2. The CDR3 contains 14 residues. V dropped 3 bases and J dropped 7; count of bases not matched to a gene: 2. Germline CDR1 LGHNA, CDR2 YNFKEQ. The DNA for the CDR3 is TGTGCCAGCAGCCACCTAGCGGGGGGAAATGAGCAGTTCTTC. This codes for CASSHLAGGNEQFF.

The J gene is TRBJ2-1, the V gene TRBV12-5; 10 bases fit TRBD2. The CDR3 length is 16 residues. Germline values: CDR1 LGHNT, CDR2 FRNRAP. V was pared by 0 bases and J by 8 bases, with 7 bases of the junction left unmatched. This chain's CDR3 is CASGLVLAGGGDEQFF. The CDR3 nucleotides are TGTGCTAGTGGTTTGGTGTTAGCGGGGGGTGGTGATGAGCAGTTCTTC.

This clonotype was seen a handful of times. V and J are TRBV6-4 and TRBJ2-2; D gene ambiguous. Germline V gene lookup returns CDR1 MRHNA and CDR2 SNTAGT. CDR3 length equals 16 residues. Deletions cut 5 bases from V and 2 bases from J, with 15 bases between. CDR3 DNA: TGTGCCAGCAGTCGCCCCGGTGGGCCAAACACCGGGGAGCTGTTTTTT. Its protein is CASSRPGGPNTGELFF.

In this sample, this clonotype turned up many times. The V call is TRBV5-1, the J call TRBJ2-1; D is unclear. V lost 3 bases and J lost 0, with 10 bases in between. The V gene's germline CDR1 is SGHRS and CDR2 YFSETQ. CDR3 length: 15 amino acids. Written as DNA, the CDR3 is TGCGCCAGCAGCTCAGACGAAAGCTCCTACAATGAGCAGTTCTTC. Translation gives CASSSDESSYNEQFF.